The source of this T cell receptor (beta chain) is a study of control samples from healthy donors and cancer patients. Method: immunoSEQ multiplex PCR; TCRdb's copy keeps in-frame clones and lacks some. The profile shows 110,000 to 150,000 clones, 85% to 95% of them singletons. Between the trimmed V and J ends, which lost 1 base and 1 base, there was a span of 12 bases. The CDR3 length is 16 residues. The germline gives CDR1 SNHLY, CDR2 FYNNEI. The sequencing sample was made of PBMCs. The genes are TRBV2 and TRBJ2-3; a possible D gene is TRBD2 (7 bases). This sequence was found in a man in his sixties with colorectal cancer. The DNA of the CDR3 is TGTGCCAGCAGTGAAGGGTACGGGGGGCGCACAGATACGCAGTATTTT. Protein: CASSEGYGGRTDTQYF.